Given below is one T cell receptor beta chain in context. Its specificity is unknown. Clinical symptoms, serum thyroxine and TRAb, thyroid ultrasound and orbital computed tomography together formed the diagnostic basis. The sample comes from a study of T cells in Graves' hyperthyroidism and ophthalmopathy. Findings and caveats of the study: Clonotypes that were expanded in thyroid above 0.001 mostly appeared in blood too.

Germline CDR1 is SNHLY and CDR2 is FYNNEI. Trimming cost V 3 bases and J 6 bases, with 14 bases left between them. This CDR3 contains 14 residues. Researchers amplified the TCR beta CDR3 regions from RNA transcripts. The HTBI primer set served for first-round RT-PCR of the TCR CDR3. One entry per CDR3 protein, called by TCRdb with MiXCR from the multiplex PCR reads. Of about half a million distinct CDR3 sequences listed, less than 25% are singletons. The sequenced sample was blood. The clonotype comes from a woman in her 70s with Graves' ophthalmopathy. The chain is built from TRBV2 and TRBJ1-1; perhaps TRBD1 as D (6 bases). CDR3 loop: CASSEGGGWAEAFF. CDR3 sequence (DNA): TGTGCCAGCAGTGAGGGGGGCGGGTGGGCTGAAGCTTTCTTT.